These T cell receptor beta chains were read from a single sample in a study of T cells in Graves' hyperthyroidism and ophthalmopathy. TCRdb reanalysed the multiplex PCR reads using MiXCR and keeps one entry per CDR3 protein. Here the sample spans approximately 620,000 distinct CDR3 sequences, 15% to 20% being singletons. Input material: blood. The receptor source for this set is a woman in her thirties or forties with Graves' ophthalmopathy. Each CDR3 is given with its conserved first and last residue. D genes are given only for firm matches. Part of the rows lack a size; the others show once, few, many or a class for expanded clones.

v_gene	abundance	len	d_gene	j_gene	CDR3nt	CDR3aa
TRBV28	many	16	TRBD2	TRBJ2-3	TGTGCCAGCAGTCCCACTAGCGGGAGGGCCTTAGATACGCAGTATTTT	CASSPTSGRALDTQYF
TRBV12-3/TRBV12-4	many	12	-	TRBJ1-5	TGTGCCAGCCGGCGGTCCCGGCAGCCCCAGCATTTT	CASRRSRQPQHF
TRBV27	many	14	TRBD2	TRBJ2-1	TGTGCCAGCAAGCCGGGGGGAACCTACAATGAGCAGTTCTTC	CASKPGGTYNEQFF
TRBV25-1	few	12	-	TRBJ2-5	TGTGCCAGCAGTGACTGGCGGGAGACCCAGTACTTC	CASSDWRETQYF
TRBV15	-	15	-	TRBJ1-2	TGTGCCACCAGCAGAGATAGTCAGGGGTCCTATGGCTACACCTTC	CATSRDSQGSYGYTF
TRBV2	many	13	-	TRBJ2-1	TGTGCCAGCAGTGAATTTCCTTACAATGAGCAGTTCTTC	CASSEFPYNEQFF
TRBV5-1	few	12	TRBD1	TRBJ2-7	TGCGCCAGCAGCTGGACAGGGGACGAGCAGTACTTC	CASSWTGDEQYF
TRBV6-1	-	18	TRBD1	TRBJ2-5	TGTGCCAGCAGTGGAGTGGCAGGGGGCGCTTTCGGCAAAGAGACCCAGTACTTC	CASSGVAGGAFGKETQYF
TRBV11-3	-	15	-	TRBJ2-7	TGTGCCAGCAGCGTAGGGGGGGCCCTCTCCTACGAGCAGTACTTC	CASSVGGALSYEQYF
TRBV5-6	many	14	TRBD2	TRBJ2-7	TGTGCCAGCAGAGCGGGAGGGAGGGCCTACGAGCAGTACTTC	CASRAGGRAYEQYF
TRBV3-1	few	19	-	TRBJ2-6	TGTGCCAGCAGCCAGTCTATCCAGGGGGGGTACTCTGGGGCCAACGTCCTGACTTTC	CASSQSIQGGYSGANVLTF
TRBV29-1	few	14	-	TRBJ2-1	TGCACCCCCCCGCGCCAGAGCTCCTACAATGAGCAGTTCTTC	CTPPRQSSYNEQFF
TRBV19	few	12	-	TRBJ2-1	TGTGCCAGTAGTCATCAAGGGTTTGAGCAGTTCTTC	CASSHQGFEQFF
TRBV20-1	few	16	-	TRBJ1-5	TGCAGTGCTAGAGATCTAGGGGGGGTGGGGTTCCGGGCCCAGCATTTT	CSARDLGGVGFRAQHF
TRBV5-1	few	16	TRBD1	TRBJ2-1	TGCGCCAGCAGCTTAACCACAGGGGGCGAGTACAATGAGCAGTTCTTC	CASSLTTGGEYNEQFF
TRBV28	many	13	TRBD1	TRBJ1-2	TGTGCCAGCAGGCGGGACAGTCTGGGAGGCTACACCTTC	CASRRDSLGGYTF
TRBV6-1	few	19	-	TRBJ2-5	TGTGCCAGCAGTGAAGCGATCCTCTCAGGGGGGCCGAACCAAGAGACCCAGTACTTC	CASSEAILSGGPNQETQYF
TRBV11-2	many	12	-	TRBJ2-1	TGTGCCAGCAGTTTATCGCCCAATGAGCAGTTCTTC	CASSLSPNEQFF
TRBV2	-	12	TRBD1	TRBJ1-2	TGTGCCAGCAGTGGGGACAGGAATGGCTACACCTTC	CASSGDRNGYTF
TRBV7-9	few	15	TRBD1	TRBJ2-1	TGTGCCAGCAGCTCGACAGGGAAGGTAATCTATGAGCAGTTCTTC	CASSSTGKVIYEQFF
TRBV6-1	many	15	-	TRBJ1-2	TGTGCCAGCAGCGTAAGATCTTCTTCAAACTATGGCTACACCTTC	CASSVRSSSNYGYTF
TRBV6-2/TRBV6-3	many	11	-	TRBJ2-7	TGTGCCAGCACCGACGCCTACGAGCAGTACTTC	CASTDAYEQYF
TRBV6-1	-	13	-	TRBJ2-7	TGTGCCATCGCAACGGGACCCCCGTGGGAGCAGTACTTC	CAIATGPPWEQYF
TRBV11-2	many	16	TRBD2	TRBJ2-1	TGTGCCAGCAGCTTAGGACTAGCGAGTTCCTACAATGAGCAGTTCTTC	CASSLGLASSYNEQFF
TRBV11-1	many	14	-	TRBJ2-3	TGTGCCAGCAGCCCCGGACCCCTCACGGATACGCAGTATTTT	CASSPGPLTDTQYF
TRBV11-2	many	11	-	TRBJ2-7	TGTGCCAGCAGCTTAGCACTACAGCAGTACTTC	CASSLALQQYF
TRBV9	-	17	TRBD2	TRBJ2-1	TGTGCCAGCAGCGTAGATCGAGGGACTAGCGACTACAATGAGCAGTTCTTC	CASSVDRGTSDYNEQFF
TRBV20-1	few	11	-	TRBJ1-2	TGCAGTGCTCTACAGACGACATACTACACCTTC	CSALQTTYYTF
TRBV2	few	15	-	TRBJ1-6	TGTGCCAGCAGTGTTAGGGGGGGTGGTAATTCACCCCTCCACTTT	CASSVRGGGNSPLHF
TRBV19	-	13	-	TRBJ1-2	TGTGCCAGTAGCTCAGGGGAAACCTATGGCTACACCTTC	CASSSGETYGYTF
TRBV4-1	-	19	TRBD2	TRBJ2-2	TGCGCCAGCAGCCAAGGGGGTAGCGGGAGGCCAACCGGCGGCGGGGAGCTGTTTTTT	CASSQGGSGRPTGGGELFF
TRBV6-2/TRBV6-3	many	15	-	TRBJ2-5	TGTGCCAGCAGTTACGTGCGGGGGCGGGAAGAGACCCAGTACTTC	CASSYVRGREETQYF
TRBV28	many	19	TRBD1	TRBJ2-4	TGTGCCAGCAGTTGGCCCACAGGGGTCACGACCTTAGCCAAAAACATTCAGTACTTC	CASSWPTGVTTLAKNIQYF
TRBV4-1	few	13	TRBD1	TRBJ1-5	TGCGCCAGCAGCCAGGGACAGAATCAGCCCCAGCATTTT	CASSQGQNQPQHF
TRBV2	many	14	TRBD1	TRBJ2-1	TGTGCCAGCAGAATCGGGACAGATTACAATGAGCAGTTCTTC	CASRIGTDYNEQFF
TRBV2	many	16	TRBD2	TRBJ2-5	TGTGCCAGCAGTGAATGGGTTAGCGGGAGCCAGGAGACCCAGTACTTC	CASSEWVSGSQETQYF
TRBV3-1	many	13	-	TRBJ2-6	TGTGCCAGCAGCCAAGATGCGGCAGGAGTCCTGACTTTC	CASSQDAAGVLTF
TRBV7-9	few	13	-	TRBJ2-1	TGTGCCAGCAGCTCCTTTGAGTTGTATGAGCAGTTCTTC	CASSSFELYEQFF
TRBV6-1	many	13	-	TRBJ1-1	TGTGCCAGCACCGGGACTGAAGGGACTGAAGCTTTCTTT	CASTGTEGTEAFF
TRBV7-2	-	13	-	TRBJ1-2	TGTGCCAGCAGCGGGTACAGGGATCCGGGCTACACCTTC	CASSGYRDPGYTF
TRBV27	many	16	TRBD2	TRBJ2-1	TGTGCCAGCAGTTCTGAGAGGACTAGCGGGAGTAAGGAGCAGTTCTTC	CASSSERTSGSKEQFF
TRBV6-2/TRBV6-3	few	13	-	TRBJ1-4	TGTGCCAGCAGTCCCCAACAGCTTGAAAAACTGTTTTTT	CASSPQQLEKLFF
TRBV15	-	14	-	TRBJ2-1	TGTGCCACCAGCAGAGACCGGGAGTACAATGAGCAGTTCTTC	CATSRDREYNEQFF
TRBV18	many	14	-	TRBJ1-1	TGTGCCAGCTCTCCACCTGGGACAATGGGTGAAGCTTTCTTT	CASSPPGTMGEAFF
TRBV6-1	-	14	TRBD1	TRBJ1-2	TGTGCCAGCAGTTTTGACAGGGCGAACTATGGCTACACCTTC	CASSFDRANYGYTF
TRBV6-1	few	14	-	TRBJ2-3	TGTGCCAGCAGTGAAGGTCCTAGCACAGATACGCAGTATTTT	CASSEGPSTDTQYF
TRBV28	many	15	-	TRBJ2-2	TGTGCCAGCAGTCGGGCCCTACCGAACACCGGGGAGCTGTTTTTT	CASSRALPNTGELFF
TRBV9	-	18	-	TRBJ2-1	TGTGCCAGCAGCGTAGGAGGGGGGGGAACTAAATCAAGTGGTGAGCAGTTCTTC	CASSVGGGGTKSSGEQFF
TRBV2	few	18	-	TRBJ1-5	TGTGCCAGCAGTGAGGACCTGGAAGAGGATTATAGCAATCAGCCCCAGCATTTT	CASSEDLEEDYSNQPQHF
TRBV5-1	-	17	TRBD2	TRBJ2-7	TGCGCCAGCAGCCGGGGGACTAGCGGGAGAGCATCCTACGAGCAGTACTTC	CASSRGTSGRASYEQYF
TRBV5-1	-	14	TRBD2	TRBJ2-1	TGCGCCAGCAGTAATCTAGCGGGAGGTGACGAGCAGCTCTTC	CASSNLAGGDEQLF